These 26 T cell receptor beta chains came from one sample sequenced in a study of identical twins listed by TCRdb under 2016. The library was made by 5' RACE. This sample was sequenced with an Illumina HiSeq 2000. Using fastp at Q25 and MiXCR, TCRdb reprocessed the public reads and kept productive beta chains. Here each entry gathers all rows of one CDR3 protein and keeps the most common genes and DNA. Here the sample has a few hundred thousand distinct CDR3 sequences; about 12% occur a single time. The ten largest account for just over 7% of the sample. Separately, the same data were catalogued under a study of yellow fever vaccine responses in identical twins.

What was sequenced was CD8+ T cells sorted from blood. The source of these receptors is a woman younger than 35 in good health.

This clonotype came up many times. CDR3 sequence reads: CASSDRGAYEQYV. Here the CDR3 DNA reads TGTGCCAGCAGTGACAGGGGAGCCTACGAGCAGTACGTC. V is TRBV2 and J is TRBJ2-7; a possible D gene is TRBD1 (6 bases). Looked up from germline, CDR1 is SNHLY and CDR2 is FYNNEI. This CDR3 spans 13 amino acids. V lost 3 bases to trimming and J lost 2 bases, with 8 bases between them.

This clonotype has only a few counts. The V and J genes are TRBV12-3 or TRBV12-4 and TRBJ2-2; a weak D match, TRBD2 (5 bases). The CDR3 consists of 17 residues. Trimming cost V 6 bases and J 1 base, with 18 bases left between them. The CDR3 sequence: CASRPRAADENTGELFF. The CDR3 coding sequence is TGTGCCAGCAGACCGCGGGCAGCGGACGAGAACACCGGGGAGCTGTTTTTT.

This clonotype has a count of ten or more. The CDR3 nucleotides read TGCGCCAGCAGCTTGGGACCCCAGCGGGATGGAAACATTCAGTACTTC. This gives the protein CASSLGPQRDGNIQYF. This chain links TRBV5-1 with TRBJ2-4; TRBD2 matches at 7 bases. CDR3 size: 16 residues. Trimming at V came to 0 bases and at J to 6 bases, leaving 9 bases not matched to a gene. Germline V gives CDR1 SGHRS, CDR2 YFSETQ.

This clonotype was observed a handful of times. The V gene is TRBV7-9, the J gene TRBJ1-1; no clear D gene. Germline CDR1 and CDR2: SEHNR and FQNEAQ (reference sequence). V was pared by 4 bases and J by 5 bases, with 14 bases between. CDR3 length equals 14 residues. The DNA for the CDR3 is TGTGCCAGCAGCTACGAACTTAGAGCGACTGAAGCTTTCTTT. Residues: CASSYELRATEAFF.

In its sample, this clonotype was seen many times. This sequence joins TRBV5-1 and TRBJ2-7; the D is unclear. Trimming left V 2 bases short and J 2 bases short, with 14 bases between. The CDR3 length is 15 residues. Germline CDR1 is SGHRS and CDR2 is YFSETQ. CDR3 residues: CASSLRAAAPYEQYF. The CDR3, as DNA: TGCGCCAGCAGCTTAAGGGCAGCCGCACCCTACGAGCAGTACTTC.

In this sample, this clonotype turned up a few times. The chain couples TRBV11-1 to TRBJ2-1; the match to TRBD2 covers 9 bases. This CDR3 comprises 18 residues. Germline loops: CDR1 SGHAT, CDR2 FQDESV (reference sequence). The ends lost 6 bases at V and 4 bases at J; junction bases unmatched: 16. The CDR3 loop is CASSPLLAGGFIYNEQFF. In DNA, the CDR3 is TGTGCCAGCAGTCCATTGCTGGCGGGGGGGTTTATTTACAATGAGCAGTTCTTC.

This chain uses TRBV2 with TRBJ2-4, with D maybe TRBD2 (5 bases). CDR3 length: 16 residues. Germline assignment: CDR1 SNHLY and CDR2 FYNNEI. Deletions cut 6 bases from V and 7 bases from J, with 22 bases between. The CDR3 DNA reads TGTGCCAGCAGCGACCAGAGGAGGTATTCCGGGAACATTCAGTACTTC. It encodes CASSDQRRYSGNIQYF.

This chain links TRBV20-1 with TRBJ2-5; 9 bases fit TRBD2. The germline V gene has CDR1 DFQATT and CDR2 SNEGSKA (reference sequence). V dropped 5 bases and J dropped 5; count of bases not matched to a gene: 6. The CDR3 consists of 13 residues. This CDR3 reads CSAERGARETQYF. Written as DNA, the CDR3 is TGCAGTGCTGAGCGGGGGGCTAGGGAGACCCAGTACTTC.

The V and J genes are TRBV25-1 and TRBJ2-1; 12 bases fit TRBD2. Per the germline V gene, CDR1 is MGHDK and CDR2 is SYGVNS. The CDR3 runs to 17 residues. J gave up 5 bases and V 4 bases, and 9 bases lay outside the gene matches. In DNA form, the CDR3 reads TGTGCCAGCAGTGCTCTGGGCCTAGCGGGGGGGAACAATGAGCAGTTCTTC. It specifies CASSALGLAGGNNEQFF.

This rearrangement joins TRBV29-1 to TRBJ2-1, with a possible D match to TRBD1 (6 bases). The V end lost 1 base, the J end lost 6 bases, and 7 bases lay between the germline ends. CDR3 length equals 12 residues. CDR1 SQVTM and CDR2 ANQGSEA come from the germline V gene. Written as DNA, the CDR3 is TGCAGCGTTGAAGCAGGGGTCAATGAGCAGTTCTTC. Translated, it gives CSVEAGVNEQFF.

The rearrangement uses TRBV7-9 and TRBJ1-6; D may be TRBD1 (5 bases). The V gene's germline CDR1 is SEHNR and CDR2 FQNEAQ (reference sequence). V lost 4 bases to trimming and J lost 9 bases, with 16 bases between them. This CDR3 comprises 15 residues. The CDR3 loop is CASSSPGGTGSPLHF. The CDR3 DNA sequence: TGTGCCAGCAGCTCCCCAGGAGGCACAGGTTCACCCCTCCACTTT.

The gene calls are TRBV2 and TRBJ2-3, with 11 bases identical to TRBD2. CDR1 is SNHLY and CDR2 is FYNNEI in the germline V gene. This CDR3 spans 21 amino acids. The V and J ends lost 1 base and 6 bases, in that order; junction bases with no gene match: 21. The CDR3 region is CASSEERLLRLAGPITDTQYF. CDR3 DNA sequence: TGTGCCAGCAGTGAAGAGCGGCTGTTGCGACTAGCGGGACCCATCACGGATACGCAGTATTTT.

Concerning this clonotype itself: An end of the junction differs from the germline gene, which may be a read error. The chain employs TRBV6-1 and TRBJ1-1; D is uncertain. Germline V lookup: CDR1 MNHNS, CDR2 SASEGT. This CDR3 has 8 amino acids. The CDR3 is CASREAFF. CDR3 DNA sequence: TGTGCCAGCAGAGAAGCTTTCTTT.

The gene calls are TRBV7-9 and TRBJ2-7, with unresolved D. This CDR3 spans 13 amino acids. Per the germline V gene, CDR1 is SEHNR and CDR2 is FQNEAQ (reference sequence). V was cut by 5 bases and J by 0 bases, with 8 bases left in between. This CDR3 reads CASSQLTSYEQYV. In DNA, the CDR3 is TGTGCCAGCAGCCAGCTTACCTCCTACGAGCAGTACGTC.

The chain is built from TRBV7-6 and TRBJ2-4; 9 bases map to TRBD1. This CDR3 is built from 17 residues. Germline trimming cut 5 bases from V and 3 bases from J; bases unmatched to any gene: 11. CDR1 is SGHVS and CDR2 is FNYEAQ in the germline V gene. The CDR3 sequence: CASSSWDRVTNKNIQYF. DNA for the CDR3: TGTGCCAGCAGCAGCTGGGACAGGGTGACAAACAAAAACATTCAGTACTTC.

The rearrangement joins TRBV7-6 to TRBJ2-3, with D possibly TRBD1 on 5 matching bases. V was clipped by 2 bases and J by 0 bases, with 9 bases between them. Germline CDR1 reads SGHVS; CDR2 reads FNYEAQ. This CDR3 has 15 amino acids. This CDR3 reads CASSLLDRSTDTQYF. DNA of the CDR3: TGTGCCAGCAGCTTACTTGACAGAAGCACAGATACGCAGTATTTT.

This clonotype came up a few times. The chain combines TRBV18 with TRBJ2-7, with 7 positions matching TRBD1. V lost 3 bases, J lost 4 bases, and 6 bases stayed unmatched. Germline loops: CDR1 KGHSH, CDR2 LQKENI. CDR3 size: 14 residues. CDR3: CASSPRTGQYEQYV. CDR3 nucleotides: TGTGCCAGCTCACCTAGGACAGGCCAGTACGAGCAGTACGTC.

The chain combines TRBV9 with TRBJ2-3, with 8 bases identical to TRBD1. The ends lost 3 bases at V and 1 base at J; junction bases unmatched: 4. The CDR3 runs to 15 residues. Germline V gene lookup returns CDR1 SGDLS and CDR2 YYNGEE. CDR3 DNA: TGTGCCAGCAGCGGATCGGGACAGGGCACAGATACGCAGTATTTT. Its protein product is CASSGSGQGTDTQYF.

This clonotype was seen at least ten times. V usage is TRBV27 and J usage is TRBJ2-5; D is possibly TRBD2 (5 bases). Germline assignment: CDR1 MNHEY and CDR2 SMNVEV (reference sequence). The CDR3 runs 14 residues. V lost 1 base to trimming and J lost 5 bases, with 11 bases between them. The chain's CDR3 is CASSLLNGEETQYF. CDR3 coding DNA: TGTGCCAGCAGTTTATTAAACGGGGAGGAGACCCAGTACTTC.

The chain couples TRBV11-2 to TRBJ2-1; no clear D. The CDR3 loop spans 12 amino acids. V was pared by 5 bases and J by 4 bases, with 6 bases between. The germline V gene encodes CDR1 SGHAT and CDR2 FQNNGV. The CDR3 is CASSPFYNEQFF. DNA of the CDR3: TGTGCCAGCAGCCCCTTTTACAATGAGCAGTTCTTC.

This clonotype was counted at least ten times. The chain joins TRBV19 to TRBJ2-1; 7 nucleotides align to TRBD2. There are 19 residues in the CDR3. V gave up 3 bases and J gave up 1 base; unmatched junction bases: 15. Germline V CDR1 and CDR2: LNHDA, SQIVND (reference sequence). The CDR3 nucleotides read TGTGCCAGTAGTATCCAACTACCGGGACTAACTAGGTCCTACAATGAGCAGTTCTTC. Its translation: CASSIQLPGLTRSYNEQFF.

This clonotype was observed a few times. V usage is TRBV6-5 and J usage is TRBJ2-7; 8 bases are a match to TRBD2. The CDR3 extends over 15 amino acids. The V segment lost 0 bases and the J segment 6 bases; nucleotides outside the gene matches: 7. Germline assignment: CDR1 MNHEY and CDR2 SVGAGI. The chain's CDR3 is CASSYSVGGASEQYV. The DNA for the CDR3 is TGTGCCAGCAGTTACTCGGTCGGGGGGGCCAGCGAGCAGTACGTC.

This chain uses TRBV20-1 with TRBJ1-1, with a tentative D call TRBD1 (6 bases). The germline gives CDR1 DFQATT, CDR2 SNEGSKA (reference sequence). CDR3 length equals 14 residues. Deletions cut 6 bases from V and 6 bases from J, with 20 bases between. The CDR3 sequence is CSASSYGQGPEAFF. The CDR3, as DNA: TGCAGTGCCAGCAGCTATGGGCAGGGGCCTGAAGCTTTCTTT.

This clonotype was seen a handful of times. DNA of the CDR3: TGTGCCAGCAGTTTAATAGGGGGTTCCAACGAGCAGTACGTC. It yields the protein CASSLIGGSNEQYV. J is TRBJ2-7 and V is TRBV11-2, with TRBD1 as a possible D gene (6 bases). This CDR3 spans 14 amino acids. V lost 6 bases and J 5 bases, leaving 17 bases between the germline ends. CDR1 is SGHAT, CDR2 FQNNGV, per germline.

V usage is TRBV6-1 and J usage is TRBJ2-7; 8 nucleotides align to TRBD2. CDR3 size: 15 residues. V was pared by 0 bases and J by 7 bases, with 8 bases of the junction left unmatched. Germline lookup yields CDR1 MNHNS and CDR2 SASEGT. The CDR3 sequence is CASSEAPAGVDEQYF. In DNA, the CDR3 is TGTGCCAGCAGTGAAGCGCCAGCGGGAGTAGATGAGCAGTACTTC.

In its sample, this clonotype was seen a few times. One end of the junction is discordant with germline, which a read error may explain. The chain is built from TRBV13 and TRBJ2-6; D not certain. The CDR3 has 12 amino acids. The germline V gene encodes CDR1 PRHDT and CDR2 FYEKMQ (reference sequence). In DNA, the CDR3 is TGTGCCAGCAGCTTTGGGACCAACGTCCTGACTTTC. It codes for CASSFGTNVLTF.